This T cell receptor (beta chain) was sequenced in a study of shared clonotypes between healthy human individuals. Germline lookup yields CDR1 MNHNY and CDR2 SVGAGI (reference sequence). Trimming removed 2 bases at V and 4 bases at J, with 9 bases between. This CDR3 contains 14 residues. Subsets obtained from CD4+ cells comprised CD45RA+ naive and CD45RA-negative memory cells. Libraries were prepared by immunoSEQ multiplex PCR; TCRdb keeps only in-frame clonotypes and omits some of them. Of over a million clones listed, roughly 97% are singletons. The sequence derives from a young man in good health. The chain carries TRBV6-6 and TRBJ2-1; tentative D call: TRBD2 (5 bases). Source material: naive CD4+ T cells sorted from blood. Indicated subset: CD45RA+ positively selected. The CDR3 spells CASSYVLAYNEQFF. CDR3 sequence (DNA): TGTGCCAGCAGTTACGTCCTAGCTTACAATGAGCAGTTCTTC.